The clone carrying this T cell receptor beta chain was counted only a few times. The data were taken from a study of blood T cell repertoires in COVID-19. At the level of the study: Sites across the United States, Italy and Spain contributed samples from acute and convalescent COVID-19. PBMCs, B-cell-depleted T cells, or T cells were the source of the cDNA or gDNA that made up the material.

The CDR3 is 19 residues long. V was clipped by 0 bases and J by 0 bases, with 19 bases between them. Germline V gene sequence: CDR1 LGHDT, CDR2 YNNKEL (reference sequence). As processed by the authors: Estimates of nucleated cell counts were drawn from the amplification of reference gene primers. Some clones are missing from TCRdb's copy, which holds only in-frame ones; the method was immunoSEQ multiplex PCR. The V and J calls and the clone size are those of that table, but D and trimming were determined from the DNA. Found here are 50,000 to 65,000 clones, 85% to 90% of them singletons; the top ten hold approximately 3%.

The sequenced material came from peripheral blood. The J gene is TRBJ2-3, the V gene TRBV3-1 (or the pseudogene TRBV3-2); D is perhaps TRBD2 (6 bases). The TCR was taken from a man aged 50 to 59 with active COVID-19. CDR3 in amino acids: CASSQESRIAATSTDTQYF. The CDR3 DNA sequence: TGTGCCAGCAGCCAAGAGTCCCGGATAGCGGCGACTAGCACAGATACGCAGTATTTT.